A single sample gave rise to the 8 T cell receptor beta chains below, sequenced in a study of cytomegalovirus exposure and HLA in healthy donors. PCR involved 60 Vbeta and 13 Jbeta primers. Generated by immunoSEQ multiplex PCR, the TCRdb table keeps only in-frame clones and is missing some. The sample yields roughly 100,000 clones, roughly 76% seen once. The specimen sequenced was PBMCs. These receptors were obtained from a young man in good health and CMV-seropositive.

V and J are TRBV2 and TRBJ2-3, with 7 positions matching TRBD2. Germline V gene data show CDR1 as SNHLY and CDR2 as FYNNEI. CDR3 length: 16 amino acids. Losses at the gene ends were 3 bases for V and 6 bases for J; bases not matched to a gene: 12. This CDR3 reads CASSDPGRREADTQYF. CDR3 in DNA: TGTGCCAGCAGTGACCCGGGACGCCGGGAGGCCGATACGCAGTATTTT.

This chain joins TRBV5-4 and TRBJ1-2; 9 nucleotides line up with TRBD1. From germline, CDR1 is SGHNT and CDR2 YYREEE (reference sequence). V shed 0 bases, J shed 3 bases, and the junction held 3 bases outside the gene matches. The CDR3 sequence is 15 residues long. CDR3 in amino acids: CASSLVGTGHYGYTF. In nucleotides, the CDR3 is TGTGCCAGCAGCTTGGTTGGGACAGGGCACTATGGCTACACCTTC.

V is TRBV6-5 and J is TRBJ2-7, with TRBD2 matching 10 bases. After removal of 0 bases from V and 1 base from J, the junction contained 3 bases not matched to a gene. CDR1 and CDR2 from the germline V gene are MNHEY and SVGAGI. The CDR3 spans 16 residues. The CDR3 loop reads CASSYSIAGGSYEQYF. CDR3 DNA: TGTGCCAGCAGTTACTCCATAGCGGGGGGATCCTACGAGCAGTACTTC.

This chain joins TRBV7-9 and TRBJ2-1, with TRBD2 identical over 9 bases. CDR1 and CDR2 (germline): SEHNR, FQNEAQ (reference sequence). The CDR3 spans 14 residues. V gave up 11 bases and J gave up 2 bases; unmatched junction bases: 7. The chain's CDR3 is CASHSGGAYNEQFF. Here the CDR3 DNA reads TGTGCCTCTCATAGCGGGGGAGCCTACAATGAGCAGTTCTTC. The full variable domain, rest sourced from reference TRBV7-9 and TRBJ2-1, is DTGVSQNPRHKITKRGQNVTFRCDPISEHNRLYWYRQTLGQGPEFLTYFQNEAQLEKSRLLSDRFSAERPKGSFSTLEIQRTEQGDSAMYLCASHSGGAYNEQFFGPGTRLTVL.

This rearrangement joins TRBV27 to TRBJ2-7, with 7 bases identical to TRBD1. In germline, CDR1 is MNHEY, CDR2 SMNVEV (reference sequence). The CDR3 is 15 amino acids. The junction had 5 bases not matched to a gene; V was cut back by 0 bases and J by 3 bases. CDR3: CASSLSGTEYYEQYF. CDR3 bases: TGTGCCAGCAGTTTATCAGGGACAGAGTACTACGAGCAGTACTTC.

Judged by abundance, this clone is medium-sized. J is TRBJ2-1 and V is TRBV7-3; TRBD1 agrees at 7 bases. The CDR3 consists of 15 residues. Germline values: CDR1 SGHTA, CDR2 FQGTGA. The V gene end was trimmed by 5 bases and the J gene end by 2 bases; junction bases not matched to a gene: 6. The CDR3 coding sequence is TGTGCCAGCAGCCTCGACAGGGTTCCCTACAATGAGCAGTTCTTC. It translates to CASSLDRVPYNEQFF.

This clone has only a few counts. The genes are TRBV7-9 and TRBJ2-7; the D gene is possibly TRBD1 (6 bases). Germline CDR1 is SEHNR and CDR2 is FQNEAQ (reference sequence). The V and J ends lost 5 bases and 3 bases respectively, with 20 bases between them. This CDR3 comprises 16 residues. The CDR3 loop is CASSLTYREEDYEQYF. The CDR3 coding sequence is TGTGCCAGCAGCCTTACTTACAGGGAAGAGGACTACGAGCAGTACTTC.

The CDR3 DNA reads as TGTGCCAGTATCCTTGGGACAGGGCGCTTTAATTCACCCCTCCACTTT. This encodes CASILGTGRFNSPLHF. J is TRBJ1-6 and V is TRBV2, with 9 bases fitting TRBD1. The CDR3 covers 16 residues. Germline V CDR1 and CDR2: SNHLY, FYNNEI. V shed 9 bases and J 6 bases; nucleotides not matched to a gene: 12.